This T cell receptor beta chain was sequenced for a study of T cell responses to AZD1222 COVID-19 vaccine. Study results and limitations: Most donors were white British and more were female, and clonal diversity was possibly underestimated. Vaccine-related CD4 TCRs covered spike, predominating at 160-218 and 743-854. Of the AZD1222 recipients, only 5 or 6 were seropositive at baseline.

The V gene lost 2 bases and the J gene lost 2 bases, with 12 bases spanning the gap. CDR3 length: 15 residues. In germline, CDR1 is SGHRS, CDR2 YFSETQ. This clone was counted a single time. What it binds is unknown. Profiled with immunoSEQ multiplex PCR; TCRdb holds only in-frame clones, not every one. The profile shows approximately 110,000 clones, around 87% of them singletons. The sequencing here drew on peripheral blood, taken on day 0 of AZD1222 vaccination. This sequence joins TRBV5-1 and TRBJ2-3, with a possible D match to TRBD2 (5 bases). This TCR derives from an adult in good health. CDR3 bases: TGCGCCAGCAGCTTTAGCGAGAGTTACACAGATACGCAGTATTTT. Protein product: CASSFSESYTDTQYF.